This entry concerns a single TCR beta chain. Antigen unknown. PCR used 60 Vbeta primers and 13 Jbeta primers. Profiling relied on immunoSEQ multiplex PCR, and the TCRdb table lists in-frame clones only, not all of them. The sample lists roughly 150,000 clones, 65% to 85% seen once, with around 3.7% in the top ten. The sample originates from a study of cytomegalovirus exposure and HLA in healthy donors. At the level of the study: For the approximately 430 genotyped donors, more than 80% fell within the Caucasian-associated ancestry cluster. Study outcomes and limitations: A previous analysis found most TCR beta V segments productive roughly 90% or roughly 30% of the time. The authors later found most CMV-associated TCR beta chains appeared HLA-restricted.

Germline-derived CDR1 and CDR2 are SGHTA and FQGNSA. CDR3 length: 13 amino acids. Unmatched junction bases numbered 11, after V lost 10 bases and J lost 10 bases. This sequence was found in a male donor in good health and CMV-seronegative. The sequenced material came from PBMCs. The V call is TRBV7-2, the J call TRBJ2-7; 12 bases are shared with TRBD2. The chain's CDR3 is CATTIGLAGPQYF. For the CDR3, the DNA is TGTGCCACTACGATCGGACTAGCGGGACCTCAGTACTTC.